The present entry profiles one T cell receptor (beta chain) with its context. Its antigen has not been determined. Qualities for individual bases were not recorded, and no much larger clone is one base off. TCRbeta CDR3 regions were amplified from genomic DNA by means of the immunoSEQ Assay, a bias-controlled multiplex PCR. Per the original workflow: The number of nucleated cells in each sample was estimated from the amplification of reference gene primers within the assay. To quantify the absolute abundance of each unique TCRbeta CDR3 rearrangement, sequence reads were collapsed and filtered. Productive Simpson clonality was computed per sample as the square root of Simpson's diversity index over productive rearrangements. The source is immuneACCESS, and TCRdb retained only in-frame sequences with V and J called. Part of the clones is not carried over; for the studies checked, unresolved V genes explain less than half of this, and the remainder is unexplained. For V, J and clone size, that table is used; D and trimming come from the DNA. The sample data list approximately 210,000 clones, and approximately 80% of these were observed just once. About 4.5% of the sample lies in the top ten.

From the cysteine up to the phenylalanine, the CDR3 has a length of 12 residues. Only the CDR3 part of the read is kept: 36 bases, read in frame from the first base. Enrolling through a virtual design, the prospective study's participants ranged in age from roughly 18 to 100 years and lived across 24 United States geographic areas. In the prospective study, cohorts were assigned on the basis of participant-reported clinical history obtained from a screening survey and a study questionnaire. In the prospective study, mobile phlebotomists collected whole blood, serum and a nasopharyngeal or oropharyngeal swab from each participant. Over a roughly two-month period, participants in the prospective study had the option of providing additional blood draws and questionnaires. Prospective study blood samples were shipped either frozen or at room temperature before DNA extraction. This sample stems from a study of blood T cell repertoires in COVID-19 (dated by TCRdb to 2020 to 2021). For the study in its entirety: The collaborator samples originated in the United States, Italy and Spain and spanned the acute and convalescent phases of COVID-19. The prospective study material was composed of cDNA or gDNA derived from T cells, B-cell-depleted T cells, or PBMCs. The dataset comprised deeply sampled blood TCRbeta repertoires from subjects exposed to, actively infected with, or recovered from COVID-19. The repertoires were made available in a free public database intended to serve as a resource for research on the immune response to SARS-CoV-2. Samples were obtained from the ongoing ImmuneRACE study (first 160 participants) and from 1,000 to 1,500 subjects provided by 6 global collaborators. A de-identified subject ID, COVID-19 status, age in years and sex were almost always included in the sample metadata. Where HLA class I and class II types were available, the types were taken from metadata supplied by the sample provider, not from assay-based typing.

The investigation overall reported the following: The amount of clinical and demographic metadata varied by source and participant and was provided uncurated.

Sequenced sample: PBMCs or T cells enriched from blood (not recorded which). The chain uses TRBV21-1 and TRBJ1-5. TRBV21-1 is labeled a pseudogene. The TCR sequence derives from a man aged 30 to 39 with acute COVID-19. The sequence in DNA is TGTGCCAGCAAGGCAGGAGGACAGCCCCAGCATTTT. Translated, this gives CASKAGGQPQHF.